The 6 T cell receptor beta chains below were found in one sample sequenced in a study of post-analysis software for immune sequencing data. Whole-study findings and limits: Included in a set of about five TRBV segments more frequent in patients than controls were TRBV5-6, TRBV5-1 and TRBV20-1.

Unique molecular identifiers were carried by the TCR beta cDNA libraries. In TCRdb, the PCR reads were re-called with MiXCR into one record per CDR3 protein. The sample holds about 190,000 distinct CDR3 sequences, 29% seen once. The antigens these receptors bind are not known. Sequencing used blood. The receptors originated from a girl aged 2-17 years with multiple sclerosis.

The sample holds a few counts of this clonotype. The chain uses TRBV5-5 and TRBJ1-2; the D is unclear. The CDR3 runs 14 residues. The V end was cut by 1 base, the J end by 3 bases, with 10 bases between. Germline V CDR1 and CDR2: SGHKS, YYEKEE (reference sequence). CDR3 bases: TGTGCCAGCAGCTTGCGAGGGTTGGACTATGGCTACACCTTC. The encoded protein is CASSLRGLDYGYTF.

The chain recombines TRBV21-1 with TRBJ2-1; the table's D call, TRBD1, has no DNA check behind it. TRBV21-1 counts as a pseudogene. The length of the CDR3 is 15 residues. The CDR3 spells CASSKGDGEYNEQFF. In DNA, the CDR3 is TGTGCCAGCAGCAAAGGGGACGGAGAATACAATGAGCAGTTCTTC.

This clonotype was found a few times. This chain joins TRBV20-1 and TRBJ2-7; TRBD1 or TRBD2 may be the D gene (5 bases each). The DNA matches TRBJ2-5 better at its end, which makes the J call doubtful. Germline loops: CDR1 DFQATT, CDR2 SNEGSKA (reference sequence). CDR3 length: 14 amino acids. The CDR3 nucleotides read TGCAGTGCTAGTTTTCGGAGTCGGGGCGAGACCCAGTACTTC. Its protein product is CSASFRSRGETQYF.

The chain links TRBV5-6 to TRBJ2-5, with 8 bases fitting TRBD1. The closer fit of TRBJ2-7 to the DNA end suggests the J call may be wrong. The CDR3 is 14 amino acids. Looked up from germline, CDR1 is SGHDT and CDR2 is YYEEEE. CDR3 residues: CASSLTGQGNEQYF. CDR3 nucleotide sequence: TGTGCCAGCAGCCTAACCGGACAGGGAAACGAGCAGTACTTC.

This clonotype appeared a few times. This sequence joins TRBV5-1 and TRBJ1-1, with a weak D call TRBD1 (6 bases). The CDR3 consists of 14 residues. V dropped 2 bases and J dropped 1 base, with 9 bases sitting between them. Germline-derived CDR1 and CDR2 are SGHRS and YFSETQ. The CDR3: CASSFRTENTEAFF. The CDR3 nucleotides are TGCGCCAGCAGCTTCCGGACAGAGAACACTGAAGCTTTCTTT. The variable domain in full, with the rest retrieved from reference TRBV5-1 and TRBJ1-1, is KAGVTQTPRYLIKTRGQQVTLSCSPISGHRSVSWYQQTPGQGLQFLFEYFSETQRNKGNFPGRFSGRQFSNSRSEMNVSTLELGDSALYLCASSFRTENTEAFFGQGTRLTVV.

This clonotype was counted only a few times. The chain uses TRBV2 and TRBJ2-1, with 12 bases aligning to TRBD2. Germline V gene lookup returns CDR1 SNHLY and CDR2 FYNNEI. This CDR3 region has 16 residues. J gave up 11 bases and V 6 bases, and 14 bases lay outside the gene matches. CDR3 in DNA: TGTGCCAGCAGGGGACCCCGACTAGCGGGAGCCATCAAGCAGTTCTTC. Translation gives CASRGPRLAGAIKQFF.